Listed below are T cell receptor beta chains from one sample, sequenced in a study of identical twins. MiXCR was run by TCRdb on the 5' RACE reads, yielding one entry per CDR3 protein. The sample holds around 240,000 distinct CDR3 sequences, about 10% seen once. The sample taken for sequencing was memory T cells sorted from blood. These receptors were taken from a man aged 45-60 years in good health. Both conserved end residues are part of each CDR3. D genes are given only for firm matches. A clone size is listed for some rows: how often the clone was seen (once, few, many), or a class if it is expanded.

d_call j_call v_call clone_size cdr3_aa cdr3_nt
. TRBJ2-2 TRBV4-3 . CASSHRTNTGELFF TGCGCCAGCAGCCATCGGACGAACACCGGGGAGCTGTTTTTT
. TRBJ2-1 TRBV20-1 many CSADFGPYNEQFF TGCAGTGCGGATTTTGGACCGTACAATGAGCAGTTCTTC
TRBD2 TRBJ2-5 TRBV6-1 . CASSLTSGTSGTQYF TGTGCCAGCAGTCTGACTAGCGGGACCTCAGGGACCCAGTACTTC
. TRBJ1-4 TRBV7-9 once CASSLAGVANEKLFF TGTGCCAGCAGCTTAGCGGGGGTAGCTAATGAAAAACTGTTTTTT
. TRBJ2-3 TRBV28 many CASRTRITDTQYF TGTGCCAGCAGGACGAGGATCACAGATACGCAGTATTTT
. TRBJ2-7 TRBV27 . CASSLRRQRAYEQYF TGTGCCAGCAGTTTGAGGCGACAGCGCGCCTACGAGCAGTACTTC
TRBD1 TRBJ2-7 TRBV29-1 many CSVDPTGSPYEQYF TGCAGCGTTGACCCGACAGGGAGCCCCTACGAGCAGTACTTC
. TRBJ2-1 TRBV24-1 many CATSDLRSSMDEQFF TGTGCCACCAGTGATTTGCGTTCTAGTATGGATGAGCAGTTCTTC
TRBD2 TRBJ2-1 TRBV20-1 few CSARAPTSGKNEQFF TGCAGTGCTAGGGCCCCAACTAGCGGGAAGAATGAGCAGTTCTTC
. TRBJ2-6 TRBV5-1 . CASSLLRTTSSGANVLTF TGCGCCAGCAGCTTGCTACGGACAACCAGCTCTGGGGCCAACGTCCTGACTTTC
. TRBJ2-5 TRBV7-6 . CASSLKREGRGASQYF TGTGCCAGCAGCTTGAAAAGGGAGGGCAGGGGGGCGTCCCAGTACTTC
TRBD2 TRBJ2-5 TRBV10-1 few CASSESIAGRGSQYF TGCGCCAGCAGTGAGTCCATAGCGGGCCGTGGGTCCCAGTACTTC
TRBD1 TRBJ2-5 TRBV4-1 . CASSQEVDRGRETQYF TGCGCCAGCAGCCAAGAAGTGGACAGGGGAAGAGAGACCCAGTACTTC
. TRBJ2-6 TRBV15 . CATSVLTSGANVLTF TGTGCCACCAGCGTCTTAACTTCTGGGGCCAACGTCCTGACTTTC
. TRBJ2-2 TRBV20-1 few CSARAGRWVTGELFF TGCAGTGCTAGAGCAGGGCGGTGGGTCACCGGGGAGCTGTTTTTT
. TRBJ1-1 TRBV6-2/TRBV6-3 many CASSYSTRGRSMNTEAFF TGTGCCAGCAGTTACTCGACTAGAGGGCGATCCATGAACACTGAAGCTTTCTTT
. TRBJ1-6 TRBV7-2 . CASSKDGSAPGSPLHF TGTGCCAGCAGCAAAGATGGGTCCGCGCCTGGTTCACCCCTCCACTTT
. TRBJ2-7 TRBV2 many CASRDALTSYEQYF TGTGCCAGCAGGGATGCACTGACCTCCTACGAGCAGTACTTC
. TRBJ2-7 TRBV20-1 many CSARDRRTLSYEQYF TGCAGTGCTAGAGATAGACGAACGCTCTCCTACGAGCAGTACTTC
. TRBJ2-2 TRBV4-3 few CASSRAWGTGELFF TGCGCCAGCAGCAGGGCGTGGGGCACCGGGGAGCTGTTTTTT
. TRBJ1-2 TRBV2 . CASRAGGIDGYTF TGTGCCAGCAGAGCTGGCGGAATTGATGGCTACACCTTC
TRBD1 TRBJ2-1 TRBV6-1 few CASSGADRGSHNEQFF TGTGCCAGCAGTGGCGCCGACAGGGGGTCTCACAATGAGCAGTTCTTC
TRBD1 TRBJ2-3 TRBV5-6 many CASSLRQGSRHTQYF TGTGCCAGCAGCCTACGACAGGGTTCGCGGCATACGCAGTATTTT
. TRBJ2-1 TRBV20-1 . CSAIISGYNEQFF TGCAGTGCTATCATCTCCGGGTACAATGAGCAGTTCTTC
TRBD2 TRBJ2-3 TRBV25-1 many CASSEYLAGSPTATQYF TGTGCCAGCAGTGAATATCTAGCGGGGAGCCCCACAGCTACGCAGTATTTT
TRBD2 TRBJ2-1 TRBV20-1 few CSARSTSGTDEQFF TGCAGTGCTAGAAGTACTAGCGGGACTGATGAGCAGTTCTTC
TRBD2 TRBJ2-5 TRBV20-1 few CSANPPAGGLETQYF TGCAGTGCTAACCCCCCCGCGGGAGGGCTAGAGACCCAGTACTTC
. TRBJ2-1 TRBV20-1 many CSGGDWGTNEQFF TGCAGTGGTGGAGATTGGGGAACTAATGAGCAGTTCTTC
TRBD1 TRBJ1-5 TRBV6-2/TRBV6-3 few CASSQVYKTGRSNQPQHF TGTGCCAGCAGTCAAGTATACAAGACAGGGAGGAGCAATCAGCCCCAGCATTTT
. TRBJ2-7 TRBV7-8 . CASSLAPGNEQYF TGTGCCAGCAGCTTAGCGCCGGGGAACGAGCAGTACTTC
. TRBJ2-1 TRBV7-2 . CASSLDLGSSYNEQFF TGTGCCAGCAGCCTAGACCTAGGGAGCTCCTACAATGAGCAGTTCTTC
. TRBJ2-7 TRBV5-1 many CASSLGGSTYEQYF TGCGCCAGCAGCTTGGGGGGCAGTACCTACGAGCAGTACTTC
. TRBJ2-4 TRBV28 few CASSPPRVAKNIQYF TGTGCCAGCAGCCCCCCGAGGGTAGCCAAAAACATTCAGTACTTC
TRBD1 TRBJ2-7 TRBV25-1 few CASSEPRTGLCEQYF TGTGCCAGCAGTGAACCAAGGACAGGGTTGTGCGAGCAGTACTTC
TRBD2 TRBJ2-3 TRBV4-2 many CASSQGLAGVTDTQYF TGTGCCAGCAGCCAGGGACTAGCGGGGGTCACAGATACGCAGTATTTT
. TRBJ2-7 TRBV7-2 few CASSLGGMGYEQYF TGTGCCAGCAGCTTAGGGGGGATGGGCTACGAGCAGTACTTC
. TRBJ2-1 TRBV6-5 many CASSGDYNEQFF TGTGCCAGCAGCGGGGACTACAATGAGCAGTTCTTC
. TRBJ2-5 TRBV19 many CASSPRDLRETQYF TGTGCCAGTAGTCCCCGGGACCTGAGGGAGACCCAGTACTTC
TRBD2 TRBJ2-2 TRBV4-3 . CASSQDLSSGGRGELFF TGCGCCAGCAGCCAAGATCTCTCTAGCGGGGGGCGTGGGGAGCTGTTTTTT
TRBD1 TRBJ2-1 TRBV25-1 . CASSETGVNEQFF TGTGCCAGCAGTGAAACAGGGGTGAATGAGCAGTTCTTC
TRBD2 TRBJ2-3 TRBV6-2/TRBV6-3 . CASSPGTSLHTDTQYF TGTGCCAGCAGTCCCGGGACTAGCCTACACACAGATACGCAGTATTTT
. TRBJ2-7 TRBV20-1 few CSAISWGSYEQYF TGCAGTGCTATTTCTTGGGGGAGCTACGAGCAGTACTTC
TRBD2 TRBJ2-1 TRBV18 few CASSITSGGLNEQFF TGTGCCAGCTCAATCACTAGCGGGGGGTTGAATGAGCAGTTCTTC
. TRBJ1-5 TRBV6-1 few CASSERNLGAQHF TGTGCCAGCAGTGAACGTAACCTCGGGGCCCAGCATTTT
. TRBJ2-3 TRBV27 few CASRFGAPTDTQYF TGTGCCAGCAGATTTGGGGCCCCCACAGATACGCAGTATTTT
TRBD1 TRBJ2-2 TRBV6-1 few CASSTGTANTGELFF TGTGCCAGCAGCACCGGGACAGCGAACACCGGGGAGCTGTTTTTT
. TRBJ1-1 TRBV4-2 . CASSQLPLLYKKNTEAFF TGTGCCAGCAGCCAACTACCCCTTTTATACAAGAAGAACACTGAAGCTTTCTTT
. TRBJ2-7 TRBV7-8 few CASSLGGVPAFLYEQYF TGTGCCAGCAGCTTAGGGGGAGTCCCGGCTTTTTTGTACGAGCAGTACTTC
TRBD2 TRBJ2-1 TRBV30 . CAWSGSPSGPSGEQFF TGTGCCTGGAGTGGTTCCCCTAGCGGACCCTCGGGGGAGCAGTTCTTC
TRBD1 TRBJ1-1 TRBV7-3 many CASSPGTGPTVGTEAFF TGTGCCAGCAGCCCAGGGACAGGGCCAACCGTCGGCACTGAAGCTTTCTTT
. TRBJ2-7 TRBV20-1 many CSAREGPGDYEQYF TGCAGTGCTAGAGAGGGACCTGGGGACTACGAGCAGTACTTC